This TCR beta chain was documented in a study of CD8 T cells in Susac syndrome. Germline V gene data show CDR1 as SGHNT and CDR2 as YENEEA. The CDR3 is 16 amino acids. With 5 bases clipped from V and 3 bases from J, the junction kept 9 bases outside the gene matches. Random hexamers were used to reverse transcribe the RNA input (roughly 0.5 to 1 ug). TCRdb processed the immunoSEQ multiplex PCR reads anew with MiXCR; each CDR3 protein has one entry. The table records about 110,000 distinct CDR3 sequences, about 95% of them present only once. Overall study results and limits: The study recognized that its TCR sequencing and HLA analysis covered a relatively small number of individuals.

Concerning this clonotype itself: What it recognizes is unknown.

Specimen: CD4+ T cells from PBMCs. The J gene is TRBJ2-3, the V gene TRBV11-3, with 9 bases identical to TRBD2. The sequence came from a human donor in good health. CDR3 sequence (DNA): TGTGCCAGCAGCGTACGGACTAGCGCGTATACAGATACGCAGTATTTT. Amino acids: CASSVRTSAYTDTQYF. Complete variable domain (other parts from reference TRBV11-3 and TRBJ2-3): EAGVVQSPRYKIIEKKQPVAFWCNPISGHNTLYWYLQNLGQGPELLIRYENEEAVDDSQLPKDRFSAERLKGVDSTLKIQPAELGDSAVYLCASSVRTSAYTDTQYFGPGTRLTVL.